The T cell receptor beta chain under discussion was sequenced for a study of blood T cell repertoires in COVID-19. Germline V lookup: CDR1 MGHDK, CDR2 SYGVNS. The V segment lost 10 bases and the J segment 2 bases; nucleotides outside the gene matches: 11. This CDR3 has 14 residues. Assay: immunoSEQ multiplex PCR; the TCRdb copy retains only in-frame clones and omits some. Of some 170,000 clones listed, around 85% are singletons. Recruitment covered about two dozen US areas and drew participants whose ages spanned about 18 to 95 years. Clinical history as reported by participants underpinned cohort assignment. Donors of Cohort 3 who recovered were those that had two negative PCRs, clearance, or symptom resolution. This clone was observed a few times.

Sequenced: PBMCs or T cells enriched from blood (not recorded which). This sequence was found in a man between 35 and 55 years old who had recovered from COVID-19. The rearrangement links TRBV25-1 to TRBJ2-7, with TRBD1 identical over 7 bases. CDR3 loop: CATQRDSGAYEQYF. In DNA form, the CDR3 reads TGTGCCACCCAGAGGGACAGTGGGGCCTACGAGCAGTACTTC.